A selection of T cell receptor beta chains follows, all from one sample in a study of T cells in Graves' hyperthyroidism and ophthalmopathy. TCRdb reprocessed the multiplex PCR reads via MiXCR and lists one record per CDR3 protein. The data hold a few hundred thousand distinct CDR3 sequences, with roughly 15% observed a single time. Sequencing input: blood. These receptor sequences come from a woman aged 18-30 years with Graves' hyperthyroidism. The CDR3 runs from the conserved cysteine through the conserved F or W. A D gene is named only where the DNA matches it firmly. Only part of the rows carry a size: once, few, many, or a class if the clone is expanded.

TRBJ2-1 TRBV9 many . CASSVGGTRNEQFF TGTGCCAGCAGCGTAGGCGGGACGAGGAATGAGCAGTTCTTC
TRBJ1-2 TRBV7-9 . TRBD1 CASSPVRDRVSYGYTF TGTGCCAGCAGCCCCGTCCGGGACAGGGTGAGCTATGGCTACACCTTC
TRBJ1-2 TRBV18 many . CASSPTGPGGYGYTF TGTGCCAGCTCACCAACTGGACCCGGCGGCTATGGCTACACCTTC
TRBJ1-1 TRBV12-3/TRBV12-4 many TRBD1 CASSSPPRSQGRRTEAFF TGTGCCAGCAGTTCGCCTCCCCGATCACAGGGGAGAAGGACTGAAGCTTTCTTT
TRBJ2-7 TRBV5-1 few . CASSSDGVNSYEQYF TGCGCCAGCAGCTCGGACGGTGTGAACTCCTACGAGCAGTACTTC
TRBJ2-3 TRBV10-3 many TRBD1 CAIRGQGTDTQYF TGTGCCATCAGGGGACAGGGGACAGATACGCAGTATTTT
TRBJ2-7 TRBV11-2 many . CASSLGLSSYEQYF TGTGCCAGCAGCTTGGGCTTGAGCTCCTACGAGCAGTACTTC
TRBJ2-6 TRBV13 few . CASSFGRGFSSGANVLTF TGTGCCAGCAGCTTCGGTAGGGGGTTTAGCTCTGGGGCCAACGTCCTGACTTTC
TRBJ2-7 TRBV28 many TRBD1 CASSYTGTGGMEQYF TGTGCCAGCAGCTACACCGGTACAGGGGGTATGGAGCAGTACTTC
TRBJ1-2 TRBV19 few . CASTISPGGGNYGYTF TGTGCCAGTACCATTTCCCCCGGGGGTGGAAACTATGGCTACACCTTC
TRBJ2-1 TRBV19 . TRBD2 CASSVKTSGGYNEQFF TGTGCCAGTAGTGTCAAGACTAGCGGAGGGTACAATGAGCAGTTCTTC
TRBJ2-1 TRBV6-2/TRBV6-3 few . CASSYHPDYNEQFF TGTGCCAGCAGTTACCATCCGGACTACAATGAGCAGTTCTTC
TRBJ2-3 TRBV9 many TRBD2 CASSVHRVAGGSTDTQYF TGTGCCAGCAGCGTCCATCGGGTAGCGGGAGGGTCCACAGATACGCAGTATTTT
TRBJ2-2 TRBV25-1 many TRBD1 CASSEPGQGCTGELFF TGTGCCAGCAGTGAGCCCGGACAGGGTTGCACCGGGGAGCTGTTTTTT
TRBJ2-7 TRBV6-2/TRBV6-3 . TRBD1 CASNPGTDYSYEQYF TGTGCCAGCAATCCCGGGACAGACTACTCCTACGAGCAGTACTTC
TRBJ1-5 TRBV20-1 few . CSARKMNQPQHF TGCAGTGCTAGAAAAATGAATCAGCCCCAGCATTTT
TRBJ1-1 TRBV28 . . CASNLRTEMNTEAFF TGTGCCAGCAATCTACGGACAGAGATGAACACTGAAGCTTTCTTT
TRBJ2-1 TRBV20-1 few TRBD2 CSAPTSGDLNEQFF TGCAGTGCCCCCACTAGCGGGGATCTCAATGAGCAGTTCTTC
TRBJ2-2 TRBV7-2 many TRBD1 CASSAGQARGELFF TGTGCCAGCAGCGCAGGACAGGCCCGCGGGGAGCTGTTTTTT
TRBJ2-7 TRBV7-9 many TRBD2 CASSLAGTSGYEQYF TGTGCCAGCAGCTTAGCAGGGACTAGCGGTTACGAGCAGTACTTC
TRBJ1-2 TRBV9 many . CASSVEDKAYGYTF TGTGCCAGCAGCGTCGAGGACAAGGCATATGGCTACACCTTC